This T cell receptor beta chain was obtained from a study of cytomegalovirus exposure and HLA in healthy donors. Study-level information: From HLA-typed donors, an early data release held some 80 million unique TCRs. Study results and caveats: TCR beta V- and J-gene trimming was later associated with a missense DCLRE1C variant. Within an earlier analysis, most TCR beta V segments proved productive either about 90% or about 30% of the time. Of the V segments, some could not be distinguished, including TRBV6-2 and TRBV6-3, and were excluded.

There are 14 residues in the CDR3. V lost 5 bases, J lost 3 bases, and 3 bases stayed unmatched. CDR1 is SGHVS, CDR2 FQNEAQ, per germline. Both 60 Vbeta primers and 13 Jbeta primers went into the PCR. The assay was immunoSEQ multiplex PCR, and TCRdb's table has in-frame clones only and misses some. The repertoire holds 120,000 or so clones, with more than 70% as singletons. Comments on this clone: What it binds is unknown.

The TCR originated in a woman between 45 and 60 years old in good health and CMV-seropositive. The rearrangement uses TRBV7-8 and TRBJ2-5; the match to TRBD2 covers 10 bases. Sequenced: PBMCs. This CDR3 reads CASSGSGGKETQYF. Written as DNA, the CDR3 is TGTGCCAGCAGCGGTAGCGGGGGGAAAGAGACCCAGTACTTC.